A selection of T cell receptor beta chains follows, all from one sample in a study of human T cells and chemical hapten exposure. A single record per CDR3 protein comes from TCRdb applying MiXCR to the RACE reads. The data contain about 270,000 distinct CDR3 sequences, roughly 7.4% of them singletons. Sample: whole blood, taken in connection with sensitization to the hapten diphenylcyclopropenone (DPC). The source of these receptors is a man younger than 30 with alopecia areata. Some clones in this sample may be carry-over from other donors' samples. Both conserved end residues are part of each CDR3. D genes are given only for firm matches. Where a row states a size, it is once, few, many or the class of an expanded clone; other rows omit it.

CDR3 protein,CDR3 DNA,V gene,D gene,clone size,J gene
CSVFLPDTQYF,TGCAGCGTTTTTCTCCCAGATACGCAGTATTTT,TRBV29-1,NA,few,TRBJ2-3
CASSSRTGDSKPQHF,TGTGCCAGCAGTTCCCGGACAGGAGATAGTAAGCCCCAGCATTTT,TRBV28,TRBD1,NA,TRBJ1-5
CASSSEGSGYTF,TGTGCCAGCAGCTCTGAGGGATCGGGCTACACCTTC,TRBV3-1,NA,many,TRBJ1-2
CASSLTGDSDTQYF,TGTGCCAGCAGCCTAACCGGGGATTCAGATACGCAGTATTTT,TRBV7-9,NA,NA,TRBJ2-3
CASSFSEAVNQPQHF,TGTGCCAGCAGTTTCTCGGAAGCAGTCAATCAGCCCCAGCATTTT,TRBV5-6,NA,few,TRBJ1-5
CASSLAPSYNEQFF,TGTGCCAGCAGCTTAGCGCCCTCCTACAATGAGCAGTTCTTC,TRBV7-9,NA,NA,TRBJ2-1
CASSVRDREDEQFF,TGTGCCAGCAGCGTCCGGGACAGGGAGGATGAGCAGTTCTTC,TRBV13,TRBD1,NA,TRBJ2-1
CASSLTGTLRRETQYF,TGCGCCAGCAGCTTGACCGGGACGCTCCGGAGAGAGACCCAGTACTTC,TRBV5-1,NA,NA,TRBJ2-5
CATGPWHSSTDTQYF,TGTGCCACCGGGCCCTGGCACTCTAGCACAGATACGCAGTATTTT,TRBV7-2,NA,NA,TRBJ2-3
CASSWGVRRASNQPQHF,TGTGCCAGCAGTTGGGGGGTGAGGAGAGCCAGCAATCAGCCCCAGCATTTT,TRBV12-3/TRBV12-4,NA,NA,TRBJ1-5
CASTPDTSTDTQYF,TGTGCCAGCACCCCAGACACAAGCACAGATACGCAGTATTTT,TRBV2,NA,many,TRBJ2-3
CASAGGTGNEKLFF,TGTGCCAGCGCTGGCGGGACGGGGAATGAAAAACTGTTTTTT,TRBV6-6,NA,many,TRBJ1-4
CASSVRAGLTDTQYF,TGTGCCAGCAGCGTCAGGGCGGGCCTTACAGATACGCAGTATTTT,TRBV9,NA,many,TRBJ2-3
CASSYPWTSGGPFTDTQYF,TGTGCCAGCAGTTACCCCTGGACTAGCGGGGGGCCCTTCACAGATACGCAGTATTTT,TRBV6-6,TRBD2,NA,TRBJ2-3
CSVEVGWNTEAFF,TGCAGCGTTGAGGTAGGGTGGAACACTGAAGCTTTCTTT,TRBV29-1,NA,NA,TRBJ1-1
CASSLGQPTNTEAFF,TGTGCCAGCAGTTTAGGGCAACCAACGAACACTGAAGCTTTCTTT,TRBV27,NA,few,TRBJ1-1
CASSLSITGELFF,TGTGCCAGCAGTTTGTCGATCACCGGGGAGCTGTTTTTT,TRBV12-3/TRBV12-4,NA,NA,TRBJ2-2
CSARAGRNTIYF,TGCAGTGCTAGAGCGGGCCGAAACACCATATATTTT,TRBV20-1,NA,few,TRBJ1-3
CAISERTSGDIDTQYF,TGTGCCATCAGTGAGAGGACTAGCGGGGATATAGATACGCAGTATTTT,TRBV10-3,TRBD2,NA,TRBJ2-3
CASSVGHRMVYNEQFF,TGTGCCAGCAGCGTAGGTCACAGGATGGTTTACAATGAGCAGTTCTTC,TRBV9,NA,many,TRBJ2-1
CASSQDISKGTEAFF,TGCGCCAGCAGCCAAGATATATCTAAGGGCACTGAAGCTTTCTTT,TRBV4-3,NA,many,TRBJ1-1
CASSLQWTGPDTQYF,TGTGCCAGCAGCCTCCAGTGGACCGGGCCAGATACGCAGTATTTT,TRBV7-9,NA,NA,TRBJ2-3
CSARDRSGHQPRFDRGGTNEKLFF,TGCAGTGCTAGAGATAGATCCGGTCATCAACCCCGATTCGACAGGGGTGGAACTAATGAAAAACTGTTTTTT,TRBV20-1,TRBD1,many,TRBJ1-4
CSVSSGGALGELFF,TGCAGCGTTTCAAGCGGGGGGGCCCTCGGGGAGCTGTTTTTT,TRBV29-1,TRBD2,many,TRBJ2-2
CASSGGATNTGELFF,TGTGCCAGCAGCGGAGGGGCTACGAACACCGGGGAGCTGTTTTTT,TRBV7-9,NA,NA,TRBJ2-2
CSARDWLGNYNEQFF,TGCAGTGCTAGAGATTGGTTAGGAAACTACAATGAGCAGTTCTTC,TRBV20-1,NA,few,TRBJ2-1
CASSPLGRYEQYF,TGCGCCAGCAGCCCCTTGGGGCGATACGAGCAGTACTTC,TRBV4-1,NA,NA,TRBJ2-7
CASSQVVAGTTDTQYF,TGTGCCAGCAGCCAGGTGGTAGCGGGGACCACAGATACGCAGTATTTT,TRBV13,TRBD2,NA,TRBJ2-3
CASSEAPGGSGTQYF,TGTGCCAGCAGTGAAGCCCCGGGGGGGTCGGGGACCCAGTACTTC,TRBV2,TRBD2,NA,TRBJ2-5
CASSLRTGGPGDEKLFF,TGTGCCAGCAGTTTACGCACAGGGGGCCCGGGGGATGAAAAACTGTTTTTT,TRBV27,TRBD1,few,TRBJ1-4
CASSQGQGREKLLF,TGTGCCAGCAGCCAGGGACAGGGAAGAGAAAAACTGTTATTT,TRBV3-1,TRBD1,NA,TRBJ1-4
CASSPAGRAHNQPQHF,TGTGCCAGCAGCCCCGCGGGGAGGGCACACAATCAGCCCCAGCATTTT,TRBV12-3/TRBV12-4,NA,NA,TRBJ1-5
CASSLSGENTEAFF,TGTGCCAGCAGTTTATCAGGGGAGAACACTGAAGCTTTCTTT,TRBV12-3/TRBV12-4,NA,many,TRBJ1-1
CASSLRPGVVDSPLHF,TGTGCCAGCAGCTTACGCCCGGGGGTGGTCGACTCACCCCTCCACTTT,TRBV11-2,NA,NA,TRBJ1-6
CASSQERNRGGTEAFF,TGTGCCAGCAGCCAAGAAAGGAACAGGGGAGGGACTGAAGCTTTCTTT,TRBV3-1,TRBD1,many,TRBJ1-1
CASSEQGRADTQYF,TGTGCCAGCAGTGAGCAGGGTCGTGCAGATACGCAGTATTTT,TRBV6-4,NA,NA,TRBJ2-3
CASSSRGLMQPQHF,TGTGCCAGCAGTTCAAGGGGATTAATGCAGCCCCAGCATTTT,TRBV27,NA,many,TRBJ1-5
CASSPRDRGYLNTEAFF,TGTGCCAGCAGTCCAAGGGACAGGGGGTATTTGAACACTGAAGCTTTCTTT,TRBV6-2/TRBV6-3,TRBD1,few,TRBJ1-1
CASQRAWTSGGKETQYF,TGTGCCAGCCAAAGGGCCTGGACTAGCGGGGGGAAAGAGACCCAGTACTTC,TRBV6-2/TRBV6-3,TRBD2,many,TRBJ2-5
CATSREAGGALEAFF,TGTGCCACCAGCAGAGAGGCAGGCGGGGCCCTCGAAGCTTTCTTT,TRBV15,NA,NA,TRBJ1-1